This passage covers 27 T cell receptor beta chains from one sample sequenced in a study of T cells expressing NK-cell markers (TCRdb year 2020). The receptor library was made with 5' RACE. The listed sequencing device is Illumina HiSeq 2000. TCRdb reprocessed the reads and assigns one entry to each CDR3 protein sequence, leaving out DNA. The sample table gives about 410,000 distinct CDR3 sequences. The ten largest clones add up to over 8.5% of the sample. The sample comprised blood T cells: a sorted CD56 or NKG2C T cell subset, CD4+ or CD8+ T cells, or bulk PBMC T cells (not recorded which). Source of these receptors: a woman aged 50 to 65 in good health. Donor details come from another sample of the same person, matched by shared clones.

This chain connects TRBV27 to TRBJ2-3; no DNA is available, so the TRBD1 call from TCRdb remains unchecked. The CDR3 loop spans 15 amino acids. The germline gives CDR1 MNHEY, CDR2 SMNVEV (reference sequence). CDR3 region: CASSFTGGPDYTQYF.

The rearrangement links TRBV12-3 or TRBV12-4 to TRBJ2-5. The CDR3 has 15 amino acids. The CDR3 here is CASRLAGRARETQYF.

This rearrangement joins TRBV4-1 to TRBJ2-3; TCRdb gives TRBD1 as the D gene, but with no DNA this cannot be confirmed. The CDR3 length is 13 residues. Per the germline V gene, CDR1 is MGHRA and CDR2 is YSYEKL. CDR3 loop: CASSQRGSQSQYF.

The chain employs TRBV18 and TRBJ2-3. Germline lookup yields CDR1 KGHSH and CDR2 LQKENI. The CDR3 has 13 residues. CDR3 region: CASSPLNSDTQYF.

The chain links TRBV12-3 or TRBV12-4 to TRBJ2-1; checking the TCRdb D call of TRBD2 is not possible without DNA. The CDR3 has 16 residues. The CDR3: CASSDGTSGIRNEQFF.

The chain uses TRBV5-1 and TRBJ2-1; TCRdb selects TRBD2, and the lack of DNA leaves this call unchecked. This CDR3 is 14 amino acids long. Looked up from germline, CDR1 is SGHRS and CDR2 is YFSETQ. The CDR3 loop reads CASSHGTISSEQFF.

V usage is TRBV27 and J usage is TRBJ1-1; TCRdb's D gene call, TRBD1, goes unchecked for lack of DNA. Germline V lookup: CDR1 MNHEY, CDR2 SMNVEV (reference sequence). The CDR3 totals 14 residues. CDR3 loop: CASSLSILGGEAFF.

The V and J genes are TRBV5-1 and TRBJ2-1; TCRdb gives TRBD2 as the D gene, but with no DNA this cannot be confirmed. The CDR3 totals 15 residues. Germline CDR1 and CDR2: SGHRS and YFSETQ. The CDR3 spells CASSLRLAGANEQFF.

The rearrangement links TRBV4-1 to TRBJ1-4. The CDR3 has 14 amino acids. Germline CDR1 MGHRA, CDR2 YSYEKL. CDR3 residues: CASSQYQGNEKLFF.

The CDR3 spells CASGSASTGELFF. The chain recombines TRBV12-3 or TRBV12-4 with TRBJ2-2; lacking DNA, the TRBD1 call made by TCRdb goes unchecked. The CDR3 is 13 residues long.

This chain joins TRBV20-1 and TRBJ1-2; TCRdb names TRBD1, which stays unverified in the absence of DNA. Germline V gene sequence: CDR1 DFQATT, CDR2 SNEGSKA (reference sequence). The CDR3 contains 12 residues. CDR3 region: CSVPAGGSGYTF.

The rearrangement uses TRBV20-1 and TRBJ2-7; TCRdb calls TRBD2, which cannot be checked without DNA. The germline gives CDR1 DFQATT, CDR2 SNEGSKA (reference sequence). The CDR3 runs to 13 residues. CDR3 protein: CSARGGAIDEQYF.

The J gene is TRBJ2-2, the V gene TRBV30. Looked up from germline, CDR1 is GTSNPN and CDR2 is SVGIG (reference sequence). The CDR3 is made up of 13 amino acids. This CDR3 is CAWSVTATGELFF.

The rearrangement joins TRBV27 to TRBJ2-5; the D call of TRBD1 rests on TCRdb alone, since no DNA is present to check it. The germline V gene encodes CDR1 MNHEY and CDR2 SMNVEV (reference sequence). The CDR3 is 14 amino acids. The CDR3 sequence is CASRRLLGEETQYF.

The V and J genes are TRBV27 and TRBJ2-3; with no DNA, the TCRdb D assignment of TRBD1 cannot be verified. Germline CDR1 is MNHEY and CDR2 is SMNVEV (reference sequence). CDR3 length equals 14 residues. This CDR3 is CASSTGISTDTQYF.

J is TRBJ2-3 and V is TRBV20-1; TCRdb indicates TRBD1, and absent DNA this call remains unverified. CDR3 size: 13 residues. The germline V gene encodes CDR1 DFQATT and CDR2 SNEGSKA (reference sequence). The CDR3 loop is CSAKDRATDTQYF.

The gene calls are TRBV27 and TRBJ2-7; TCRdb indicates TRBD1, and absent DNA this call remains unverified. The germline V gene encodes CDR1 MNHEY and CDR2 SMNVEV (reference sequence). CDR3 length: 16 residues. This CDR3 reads CASAGIFAGVSYEQYF.

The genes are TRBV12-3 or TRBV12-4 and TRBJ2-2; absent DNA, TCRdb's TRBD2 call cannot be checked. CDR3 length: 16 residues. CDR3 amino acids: CASSFASGTQTGELFF.

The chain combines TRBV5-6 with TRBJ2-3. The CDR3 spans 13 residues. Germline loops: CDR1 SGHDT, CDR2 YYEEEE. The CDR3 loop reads CASSHRWEDTQYF.

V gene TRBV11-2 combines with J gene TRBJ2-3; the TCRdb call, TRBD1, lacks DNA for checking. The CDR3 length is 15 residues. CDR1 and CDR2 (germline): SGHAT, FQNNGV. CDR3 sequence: CASGGRSTSTDTQYF.

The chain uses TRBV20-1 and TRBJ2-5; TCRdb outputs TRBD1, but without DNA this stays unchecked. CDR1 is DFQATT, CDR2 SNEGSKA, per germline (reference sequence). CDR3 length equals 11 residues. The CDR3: CSAQRGETQYF.

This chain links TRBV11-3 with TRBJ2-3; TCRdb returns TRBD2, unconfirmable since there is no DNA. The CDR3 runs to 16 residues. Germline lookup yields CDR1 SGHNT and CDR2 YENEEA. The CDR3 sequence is CASQGGLAGVADTQYF. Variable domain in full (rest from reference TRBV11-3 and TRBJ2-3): EAGVVQSPRYKIIEKKQPVAFWCNPISGHNTLYWYLQNLGQGPELLIRYENEEAVDDSQLPKDRFSAERLKGVDSTLKIQPAELGDSAVYLCASQGGLAGVADTQYFGPGTRLTVL.

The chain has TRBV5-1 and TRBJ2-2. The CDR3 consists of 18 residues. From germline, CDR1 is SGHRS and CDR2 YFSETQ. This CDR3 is CASSLARWKKTFTGELFF.

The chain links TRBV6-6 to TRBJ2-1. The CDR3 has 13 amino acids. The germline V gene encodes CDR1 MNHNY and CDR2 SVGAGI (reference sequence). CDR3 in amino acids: CASSYSFFNEQFF.

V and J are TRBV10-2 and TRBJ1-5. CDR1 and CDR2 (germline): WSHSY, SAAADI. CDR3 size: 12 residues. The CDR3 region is CASSVFNQPQHF.

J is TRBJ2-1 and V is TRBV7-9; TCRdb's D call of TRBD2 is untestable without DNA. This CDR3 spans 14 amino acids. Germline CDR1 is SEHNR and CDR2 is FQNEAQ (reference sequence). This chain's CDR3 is CASSSDGRSDEQFF.

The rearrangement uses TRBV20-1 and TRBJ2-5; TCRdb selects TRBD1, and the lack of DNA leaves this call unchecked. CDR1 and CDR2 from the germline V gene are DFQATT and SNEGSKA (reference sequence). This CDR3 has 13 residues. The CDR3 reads CSAPNRGQETQYF.